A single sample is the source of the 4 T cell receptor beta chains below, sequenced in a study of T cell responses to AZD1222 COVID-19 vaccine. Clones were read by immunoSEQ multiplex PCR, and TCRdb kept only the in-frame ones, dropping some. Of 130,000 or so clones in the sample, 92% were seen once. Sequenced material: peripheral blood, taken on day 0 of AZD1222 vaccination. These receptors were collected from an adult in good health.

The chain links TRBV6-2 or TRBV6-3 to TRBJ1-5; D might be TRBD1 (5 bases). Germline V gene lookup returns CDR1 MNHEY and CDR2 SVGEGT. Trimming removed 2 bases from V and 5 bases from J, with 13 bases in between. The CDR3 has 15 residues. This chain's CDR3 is CASSYGNRFDQPQHF. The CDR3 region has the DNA TGTGCCAGCAGTTACGGGAACAGGTTCGATCAGCCCCAGCATTTT.

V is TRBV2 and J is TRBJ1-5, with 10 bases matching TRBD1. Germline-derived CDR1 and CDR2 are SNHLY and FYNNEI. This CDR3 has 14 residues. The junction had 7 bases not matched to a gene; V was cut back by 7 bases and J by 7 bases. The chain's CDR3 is CASIKDRGYQPQHF. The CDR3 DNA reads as TGTGCCAGCATAAAGGACAGGGGGTACCAGCCCCAGCATTTT.

CDR3 DNA sequence: TGCGCCAGCAGCACCGGGACACCTCAAGAGACCCAGTACTTC. Translating it yields CASSTGTPQETQYF. The rearrangement joins TRBV5-1 to TRBJ2-5, with TRBD1 as a possible D gene (6 bases). Trimming removed 4 bases from V and 2 bases from J, with 12 bases in between. Per the germline V gene, CDR1 is SGHRS and CDR2 is YFSETQ. This CDR3 region has 14 residues.

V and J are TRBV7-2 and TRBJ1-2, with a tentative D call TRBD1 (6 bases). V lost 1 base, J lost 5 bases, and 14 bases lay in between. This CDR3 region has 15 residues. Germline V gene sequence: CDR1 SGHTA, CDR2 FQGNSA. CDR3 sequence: CASSLGVPRGYGYTF. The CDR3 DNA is TGTGCCAGCAGCTTAGGGGTCCCAAGGGGGTATGGCTACACCTTC. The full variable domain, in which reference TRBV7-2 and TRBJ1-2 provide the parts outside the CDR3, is GAGVSQSPSNKVTEKGKDVELRCDPISGHTALYWYRQSLGQGLEFLIYFQGNSAPDKSGLPSDRFSAERTGGSVSTLTIQRTQQEDSAVYLCASSLGVPRGYGYTFGSGTRLTVV.